This T cell receptor (beta chain) was profiled in a study of shared clonotypes between healthy human individuals. V was cut by 5 bases and J by 3 bases, with 15 bases left in between. The CDR3 covers 14 residues. Germline-derived CDR1 and CDR2 are SQVTM and ANQGSEA. As defined, naive CD8 cells were CD45RO-negative and positively selected for CCR7, with terminally differentiated effector memory CD45RA+ cells excluded. The repertoire was sequenced with immunoSEQ multiplex PCR; TCRdb's copy has only in-frame clones and lacks some. The data show about 820,000 clones, around 93% seen once. The sample consisted of naive CD8+ T cells sorted from blood. The TCR was taken from a man aged 25 to 45 in good health. J is TRBJ2-3 and V is TRBV29-1, with D perhaps matching TRBD2 (6 bases). CDR3 in DNA: TGCAGCGTTACCTGGGGAGCGGGTACAGATACGCAGTATTTT. Translation gives CSVTWGAGTDTQYF.